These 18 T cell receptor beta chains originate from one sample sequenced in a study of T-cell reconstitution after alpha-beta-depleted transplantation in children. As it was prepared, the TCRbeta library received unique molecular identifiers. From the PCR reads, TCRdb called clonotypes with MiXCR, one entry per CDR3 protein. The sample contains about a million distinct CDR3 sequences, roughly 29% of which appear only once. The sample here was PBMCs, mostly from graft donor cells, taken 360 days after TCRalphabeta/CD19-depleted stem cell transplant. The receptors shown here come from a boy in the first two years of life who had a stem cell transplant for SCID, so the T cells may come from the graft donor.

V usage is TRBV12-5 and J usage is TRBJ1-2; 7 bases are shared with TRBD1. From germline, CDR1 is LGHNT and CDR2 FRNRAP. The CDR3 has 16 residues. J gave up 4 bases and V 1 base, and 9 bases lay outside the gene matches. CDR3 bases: TGTGCTAGTGGTTTGGGGGTCGGGACAGCCGTCTATGGCTACACCTTC. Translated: CASGLGVGTAVYGYTF.

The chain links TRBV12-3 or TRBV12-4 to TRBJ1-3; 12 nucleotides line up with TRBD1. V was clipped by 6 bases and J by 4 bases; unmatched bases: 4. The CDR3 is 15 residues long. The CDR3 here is CASRPGQGAGNTIYF. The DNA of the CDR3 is TGTGCCAGCAGACCGGGACAGGGGGCCGGAAACACCATATATTTT.

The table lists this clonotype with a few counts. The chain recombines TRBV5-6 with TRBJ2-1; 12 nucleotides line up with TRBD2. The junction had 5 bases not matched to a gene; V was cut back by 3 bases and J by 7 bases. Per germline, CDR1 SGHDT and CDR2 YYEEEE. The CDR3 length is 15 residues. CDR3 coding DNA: TGTGCCAGCAGCTACCTACTAGCGGGGGGAAATGAGCAGTTCTTC. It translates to CASSYLLAGGNEQFF.

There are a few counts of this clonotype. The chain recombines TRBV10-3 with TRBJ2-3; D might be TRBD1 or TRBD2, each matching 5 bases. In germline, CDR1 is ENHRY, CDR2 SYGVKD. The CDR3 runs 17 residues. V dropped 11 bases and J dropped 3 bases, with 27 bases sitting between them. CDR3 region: CAVGNPDRDQGTDTQYF. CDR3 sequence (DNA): TGTGCCGTAGGAAACCCAGACCGGGATCAGGGTACAGATACGCAGTATTTT.

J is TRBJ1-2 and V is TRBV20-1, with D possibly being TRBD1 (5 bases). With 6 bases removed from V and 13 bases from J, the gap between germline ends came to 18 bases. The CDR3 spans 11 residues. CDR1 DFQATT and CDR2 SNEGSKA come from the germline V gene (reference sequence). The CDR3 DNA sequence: TGCAGTGCCCCGGGACGGCTAACTGGCACCTTC. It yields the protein CSAPGRLTGTF.

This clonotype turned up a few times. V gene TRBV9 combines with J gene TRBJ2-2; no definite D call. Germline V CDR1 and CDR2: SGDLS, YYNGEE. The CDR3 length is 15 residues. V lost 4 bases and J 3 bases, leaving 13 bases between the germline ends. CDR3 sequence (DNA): TGTGCCAGCAGCCCGTACGGGTCTTACACCGGGGAGCTGTTTTTT. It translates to CASSPYGSYTGELFF.

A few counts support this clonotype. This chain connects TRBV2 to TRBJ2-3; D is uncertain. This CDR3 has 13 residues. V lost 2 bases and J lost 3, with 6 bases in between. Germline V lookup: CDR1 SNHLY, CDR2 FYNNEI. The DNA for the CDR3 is TGTGCCAGCAGTGAAAGGTGGACAGATACGCAGTATTTT. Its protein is CASSERWTDTQYF. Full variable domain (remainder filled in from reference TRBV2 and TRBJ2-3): EPEVTQTPSHQVTQMGQEVILRCVPISNHLYFYWYRQILGQKVEFLVSFYNNEISEKSEIFDDQFSVERPDGSNFTLKIRSTKLEDSAMYFCASSERWTDTQYFGPGTRLTVL.

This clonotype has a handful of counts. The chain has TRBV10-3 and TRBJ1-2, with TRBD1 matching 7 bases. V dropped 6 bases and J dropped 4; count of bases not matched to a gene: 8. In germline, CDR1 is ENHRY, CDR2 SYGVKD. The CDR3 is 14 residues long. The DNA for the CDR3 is TGTGCCATCAGCGCAACAGGGGTAGGCTATGGCTACACCTTC. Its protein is CAISATGVGYGYTF.

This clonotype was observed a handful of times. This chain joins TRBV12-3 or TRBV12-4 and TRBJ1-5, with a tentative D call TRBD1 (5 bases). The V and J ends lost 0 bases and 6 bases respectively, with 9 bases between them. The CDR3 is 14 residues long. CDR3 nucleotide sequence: TGTGCCAGCAGTTTAGCCAGGGAAGGTCAGCCCCAGCATTTT. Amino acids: CASSLAREGQPQHF.

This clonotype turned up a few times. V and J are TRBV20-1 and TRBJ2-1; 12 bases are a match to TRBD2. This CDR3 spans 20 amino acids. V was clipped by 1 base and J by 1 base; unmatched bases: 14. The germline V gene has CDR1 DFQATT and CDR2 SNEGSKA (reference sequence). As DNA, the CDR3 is TGCAGTGCTAGAGTCCCATCCGGGCTAGCGGGGGGGCATTCCTACAATGAGCAGTTCTTC. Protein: CSARVPSGLAGGHSYNEQFF.

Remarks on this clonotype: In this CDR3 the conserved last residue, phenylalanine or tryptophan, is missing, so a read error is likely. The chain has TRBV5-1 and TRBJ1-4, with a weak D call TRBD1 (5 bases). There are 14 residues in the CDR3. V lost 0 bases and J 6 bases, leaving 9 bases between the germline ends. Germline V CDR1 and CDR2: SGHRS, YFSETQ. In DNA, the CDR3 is TGCGCCAGCAGCTTGGGAGACAGATATGAAAAACTGTTTTGT. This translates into CASSLGDRYEKLFC.

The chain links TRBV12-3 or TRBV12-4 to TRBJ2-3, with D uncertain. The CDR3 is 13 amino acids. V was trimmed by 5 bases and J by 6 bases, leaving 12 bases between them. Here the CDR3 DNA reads TGTGCCAGCAGTGGTGGCTCGTCGGATACGCAGTATTTT. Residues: CASSGGSSDTQYF.

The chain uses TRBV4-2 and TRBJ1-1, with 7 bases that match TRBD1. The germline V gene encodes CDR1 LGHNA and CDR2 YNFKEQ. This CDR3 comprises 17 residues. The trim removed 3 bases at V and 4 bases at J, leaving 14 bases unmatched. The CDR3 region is CASSHYDRVGAGTEAFF. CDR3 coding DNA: TGTGCCAGCAGCCACTACGACAGGGTCGGTGCGGGCACTGAAGCTTTCTTT.

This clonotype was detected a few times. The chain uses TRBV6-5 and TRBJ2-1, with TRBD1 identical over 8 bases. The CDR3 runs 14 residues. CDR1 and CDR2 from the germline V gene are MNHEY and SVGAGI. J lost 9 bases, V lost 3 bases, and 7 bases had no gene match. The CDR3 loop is CASSYRTGMSEQFF. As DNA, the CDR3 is TGTGCCAGCAGTTATCGGACAGGGATGAGTGAGCAGTTCTTC.

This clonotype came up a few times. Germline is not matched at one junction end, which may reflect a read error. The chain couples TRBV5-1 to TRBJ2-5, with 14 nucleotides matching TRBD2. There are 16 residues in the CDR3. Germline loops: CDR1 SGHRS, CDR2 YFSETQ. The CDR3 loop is CASSLTSGGALETQYF. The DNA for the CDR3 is TGTGCCAGCAGCTTGACTAGCGGGGGGGCCCTAGAGACCCAGTACTTC.

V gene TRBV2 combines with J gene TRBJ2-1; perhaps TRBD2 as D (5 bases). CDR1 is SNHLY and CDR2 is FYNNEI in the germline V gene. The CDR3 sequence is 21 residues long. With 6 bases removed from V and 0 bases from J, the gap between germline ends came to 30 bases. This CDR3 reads CASSPAGWKPSSGSSYNEQFF. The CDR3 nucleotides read TGTGCCAGCAGCCCCGCTGGTTGGAAGCCTAGCAGCGGTAGCTCCTACAATGAGCAGTTCTTC.

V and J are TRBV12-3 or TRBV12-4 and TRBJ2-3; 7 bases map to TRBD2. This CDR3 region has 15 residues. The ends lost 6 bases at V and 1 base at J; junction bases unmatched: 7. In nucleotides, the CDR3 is TGTGCCAGCAGCCCGGGACTACCTCGCACAGATACGCAGTATTTT. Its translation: CASSPGLPRTDTQYF.

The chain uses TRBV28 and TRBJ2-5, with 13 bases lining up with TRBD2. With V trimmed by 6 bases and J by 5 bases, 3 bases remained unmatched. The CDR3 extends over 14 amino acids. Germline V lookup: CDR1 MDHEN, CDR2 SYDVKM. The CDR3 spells CASSKGLAGETQYF. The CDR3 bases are TGTGCCAGCAGCAAGGGACTAGCGGGGGAGACCCAGTACTTC.